This T cell receptor beta chain appears in the sequencing data of a study of shared clonotypes between healthy human individuals. The V and J ends lost 3 bases and 3 bases, in that order; junction bases with no gene match: 1. Per the germline V gene, CDR1 is SGHNT and CDR2 is YYREEE (reference sequence). CDR3 length equals 14 residues. Sequencing was performed on unsorted PBMC DNA using ten immunoSEQ deep assay plates. Assay used: immunoSEQ multiplex PCR; TCRdb lists only in-frame clones, some missing. In the table there are roughly 480,000 clones, roughly 78% of which are singletons. The chain uses TRBV5-4 and TRBJ2-1; 9 bases fit TRBD2. Sequencing used PBMCs. The receptor's source is a woman aged 40 to 50 in good health. Some clones in this sample may be carry-over from other donors' samples. CDR3 region: CASSSSGIYNEQFF. Written as DNA, the CDR3 is TGTGCCAGCAGCTCTAGCGGGATCTACAATGAGCAGTTCTTC.